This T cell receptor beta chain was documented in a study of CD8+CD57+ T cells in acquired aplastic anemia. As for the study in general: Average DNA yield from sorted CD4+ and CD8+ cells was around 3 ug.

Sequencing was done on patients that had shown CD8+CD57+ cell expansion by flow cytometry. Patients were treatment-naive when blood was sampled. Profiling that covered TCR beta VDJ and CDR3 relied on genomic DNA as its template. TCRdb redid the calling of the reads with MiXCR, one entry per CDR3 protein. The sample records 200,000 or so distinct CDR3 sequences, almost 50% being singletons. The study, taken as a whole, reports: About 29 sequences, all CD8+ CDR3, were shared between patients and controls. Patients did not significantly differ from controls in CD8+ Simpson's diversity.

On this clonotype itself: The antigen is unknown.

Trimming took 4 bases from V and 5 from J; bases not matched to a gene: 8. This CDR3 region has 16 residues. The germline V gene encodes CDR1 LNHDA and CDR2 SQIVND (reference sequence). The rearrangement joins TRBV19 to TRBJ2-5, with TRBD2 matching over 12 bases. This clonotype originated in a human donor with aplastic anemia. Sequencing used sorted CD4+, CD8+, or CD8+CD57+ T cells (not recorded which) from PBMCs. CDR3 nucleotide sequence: TGTGCCAGTAGTACCTCTAGCGGGGGGGCCTGGGAGACCCAGTACTTC. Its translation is CASSTSSGGAWETQYF. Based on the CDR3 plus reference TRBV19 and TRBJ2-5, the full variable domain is DGGITQSPKYLFRKEGQNVTLSCEQNLNHDAMYWYRQDPGQGLRLIYYSQIVNDFQKGDIAEGYSVSREKKESFPLTVTSAQKNPTAFYLCASSTSSGGAWETQYFGPGTRLLVL.